These 7 T cell receptor beta chains share one sample of origin, sequenced in a study of post-analysis software for immune sequencing data. The library was made from cDNA and included unique molecular identifiers. TCRdb redid the calling of the PCR reads with MiXCR, one entry per CDR3 protein. Among 380,000 or so distinct CDR3 sequences listed, 30% to 45% were seen once. No cognate antigen is known for these TCRs. Findings and caveats of the study: Higher frequency in patients than in controls was seen for roughly five TRBV segments, with TRBV5-6, TRBV5-1 and TRBV20-1 among them.

Source material: blood. These receptors all stem from a girl under 18 with multiple sclerosis.

This rearrangement joins TRBV4-2 to TRBJ2-1, with no clear D. The CDR3 length is 14 residues. V lost 1 base and J lost 11, with 15 bases in between. Germline loops: CDR1 LGHNA, CDR2 YNFKEQ. The CDR3 protein is CASSQAWEASKQFF. The CDR3, as DNA: TGTGCCAGCAGCCAAGCATGGGAAGCCTCTAAGCAGTTCTTC.

The sample holds a few counts of this clonotype. The chain has TRBV10-3 and TRBJ1-2; the D gene is possibly TRBD1 (5 bases). V gave up 1 base and J gave up 0 bases, with 9 bases separating them. The CDR3 is made up of 15 amino acids. CDR1 is ENHRY and CDR2 is SYGVKD in the germline V gene. The CDR3 coding sequence is TGTGCCATCAGTGAGTACCAGGGACCTAACTATGGCTACACCTTC. This gives the protein CAISEYQGPNYGYTF.

This clonotype was picked up a small number of times. The V gene is TRBV13, the J gene TRBJ2-4, with 7 bases that match TRBD2. Germline-derived CDR1 and CDR2 are PRHDT and FYEKMQ (reference sequence). J lost 10 bases, V lost 0 bases, and 3 bases had no gene match. The CDR3 covers 13 residues. The CDR3 region has the DNA TGTGCCAGCAGCTTAGGATGGGAGGGAATTCAGTACTTC. Protein: CASSLGWEGIQYF.

The sample holds a few counts of this clonotype. The rearrangement uses TRBV14 and TRBJ2-3; D is possibly TRBD1 (6 bases). V gave up 7 bases and J gave up 5 bases, with 16 bases separating them. Germline values: CDR1 SGHDN, CDR2 FVKESK. The CDR3 extends over 14 amino acids. This CDR3 is CASNMDRSIDTQYF. CDR3 coding DNA: TGTGCCAGCAATATGGACAGATCAATAGATACGCAGTATTTT.

The count of this clonotype is one. Possible read error: a much larger clone is one base away. The gene calls are TRBV7-9 and TRBJ2-1; 7 nucleotides line up with TRBD2. The V and J ends lost 8 bases and 0 bases, in that order; junction bases with no gene match: 7. The CDR3 runs 15 residues. From germline, CDR1 is SEHNR and CDR2 FQNEAQ (reference sequence). In DNA, the CDR3 is TGTGCCAGCGGCAGCAGGGAGGGCTCCTACAATGAGCAGTTCTTC. Its protein is CASGSREGSYNEQFF.

The chain joins TRBV25-1 to TRBJ2-5; D perhaps matches TRBD2 (5 bases). The CDR3 runs 15 residues. Germline loops: CDR1 MGHDK, CDR2 SYGVNS. The germline V and J ends were trimmed by 2 bases and 4 bases, with 14 bases remaining between them. This chain's CDR3 is CASSELGSRGETQYF. The CDR3 nucleotides read TGTGCCAGCAGTGAACTGGGCAGTCGGGGAGAGACCCAGTACTTC.

This sequence joins TRBV7-8 and TRBJ2-3; no clear D. CDR1 and CDR2 from the germline V gene are SGHVS and FQNEAQ. Between the trimmed V and J ends, which lost 1 base and 1 base, there was a span of 6 bases. CDR3 length: 14 amino acids. The CDR3 loop reads CASSLEGRTDTQYF. For the CDR3, the DNA is TGTGCCAGCAGCTTAGAGGGCCGCACAGATACGCAGTATTTT.